A selection of T cell receptor beta chains follows, all from one sample in a study of siplizumab effects on memory and regulatory T cells. The table came from immunoSEQ multiplex PCR; TCRdb's copy has only in-frame clones and leaves some out. The data hold approximately 48,000 clones, with roughly 93% observed a single time. The specimen sequenced was CD8+ T cells sorted from blood. The receptors stem from a human donor in good health. CDR3s include the opening cysteine and the closing phenylalanine or tryptophan. The order of the fields is V gene, J gene, CDR3 length, CDR3 protein.

>TRBV9|TRBJ1-1|13
CASSEGARTEAFF
>TRBV4-1|TRBJ2-7|14
CASSSLVTLGEQYF
>TRBV7-3|TRBJ2-6|17
CASGRTRKSSGANVLTF
>TRBV19|TRBJ1-1|14
CASSIGGYGTEAFF
>TRBV7-9|TRBJ2-1|13
CASSAQGDNEQFF
>TRBV15|TRBJ2-1|15
CATEASRGLYNEQFF
>TRBV4-1|TRBJ2-7|17
CASSQDHFGQRDYEQYF
>TRBV9|TRBJ2-2|14
CASSGTGGTGELFF
>TRBV6-6|TRBJ1-1|11
CATFKELKAFF
>TRBV5-2|TRBJ1-2|15
CASSFRGRGNYGYTF
>TRBV5-4|TRBJ2-7|15
CASSLVGGSRYEQYF
>TRBV6-5|TRBJ1-2|15
CASTGTDDVNYGYTF
>TRBV12-5|TRBJ2-1|16
CASAGRAESSYNEQFF
>TRBV7-8|TRBJ2-2|16
CASTRDRGKTTGELFF
>TRBV2|TRBJ2-7|11
CVHGSLDGQYF
>TRBV29-1|TRBJ1-4|13
CSVLSGPNEKLFF
>TRBV27|TRBJ2-1|16
CASTPELGQLYNEQFF
>TRBV11-2|TRBJ2-5|15
CASSGWTSGSETQYF
>TRBV19|TRBJ2-7|16
CASSIAYPGQGYEQYF
>TRBV4-1|TRBJ2-7|13
CASSHRTNYEQYF
>TRBV4-1|TRBJ2-1|18
CASSQDLAGGPPYNEQFF
>TRBV27|TRBJ2-7|13
CASSLGGSYEQYF
>TRBV2|TRBJ1-1|15
CASWGVRVENTEAFF
>TRBV19|TRBJ2-7|15
CASSIWTGELHEQYF
>TRBV11-3|TRBJ2-1|16
CASSLARPAVEAEQFF
>TRBV2|TRBJ2-1|10
CASSEAKQFF
>TRBV7-9|TRBJ2-1|12
CASSFPGGEQFF
>TRBV28|TRBJ1-5|15
CASSFPGTGNQPQHF
>TRBV29-1|TRBJ2-1|13
CSVVDQAYNEQFF
>TRBV9|TRBJ1-2|16
CASRSYLGQFDYGYTF
>TRBV5-1|TRBJ1-2|14
CASSLGTGDRGYTF
>TRBV5-4|TRBJ1-1|14
CASSLEGRNTEAFF
>TRBV13|TRBJ1-3|17
CASSTRQGNVAGNTIYF
>TRBV7-8|TRBJ2-7|15
CASSPSWTGQDEQYF
>TRBV7-8|TRBJ1-5|15
CASSLGVAGTQPQHF
>TRBV7-2|TRBJ1-5|17
CASSNRDSVYSNQPQHF
>TRBV7-3|TRBJ2-7|14
CASSPTGSPYEQYF
>TRBV9|TRBJ1-5|12
CASGRGNQPQHF
>TRBV12-5|TRBJ2-7|19
CASGLVRTGNGSALVEQYF
>TRBV19|TRBJ1-5|13
CASSIWGNQPQHF
>TRBV6-5|TRBJ1-1|15
CASSYSGGPNTEAFF
>TRBV7-8|TRBJ1-5|14
CASSLDGLGQPQHF